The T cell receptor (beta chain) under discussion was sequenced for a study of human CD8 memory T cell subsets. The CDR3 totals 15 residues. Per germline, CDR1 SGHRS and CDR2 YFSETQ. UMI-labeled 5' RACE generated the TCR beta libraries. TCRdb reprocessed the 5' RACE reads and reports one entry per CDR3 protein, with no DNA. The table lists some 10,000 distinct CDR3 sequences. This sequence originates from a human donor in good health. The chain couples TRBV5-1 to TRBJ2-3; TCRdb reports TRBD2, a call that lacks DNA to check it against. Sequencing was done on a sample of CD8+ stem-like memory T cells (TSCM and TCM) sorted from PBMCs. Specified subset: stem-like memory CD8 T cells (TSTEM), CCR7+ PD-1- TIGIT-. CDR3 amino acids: CASSSLVGGADTQYF.